The 5 T cell receptor beta chains below come from one sample, sequenced in a study of post-analysis software for immune sequencing data. Overall study results and limits: The five TRBV segments detected at higher frequency in patients than in controls included TRBV5-6, TRBV5-1 and TRBV20-1.

The antigens these receptors bind are not known. The TCR beta cDNA libraries carried unique molecular identifiers. MiXCR, run by TCRdb on the PCR reads, gives a single entry per CDR3 protein. Of roughly 540,000 distinct CDR3 sequences in the sample, around 36% were seen once. What was sequenced was blood. All receptors come from a girl aged 2-17 years with multiple sclerosis.

This chain links TRBV6-4 with TRBJ2-3, with 7 positions matching TRBD1. The CDR3 is 15 amino acids. J gave up 1 base and V 3 bases, and 4 bases lay outside the gene matches. In germline, CDR1 is MRHNA, CDR2 SNTAGT. The CDR3: CASSDDRAGTDTQYF. The CDR3 DNA follows: TGTGCCAGCAGTGATGACAGGGCGGGCACAGATACGCAGTATTTT.

The V call is TRBV7-2, the J call TRBJ2-1; D is unresolved. Germline CDR1 is SGHTA and CDR2 is FQGNSA. This CDR3 contains 13 residues. V was shortened by 4 bases and J by 5 bases, with 9 bases between the two germline ends. The chain's CDR3 is CASSSSRHNEQFF. DNA for the CDR3: TGTGCCAGCAGCTCGTCCAGGCACAATGAGCAGTTCTTC.

The gene calls are TRBV4-1 and TRBJ1-2; no definite D call. Trimming left V 0 bases short and J 6 bases short, with 20 bases between. The CDR3 has 17 residues. Germline CDR1 MGHRA, CDR2 YSYEKL. The CDR3 spells CASSQEPEGGSFNGYTF. The CDR3 DNA sequence: TGCGCCAGCAGCCAAGAACCGGAGGGTGGGTCGTTTAATGGCTACACCTTC.

The chain joins TRBV27 to TRBJ2-5; 8 bases agree with TRBD1. Per germline, CDR1 MNHEY and CDR2 SMNVEV (reference sequence). This CDR3 region has 18 residues. V trimming: 1 base; J trimming: 5 bases; junction bases outside the gene matches: 15. CDR3: CASSLWSEVGQVRETQYF. CDR3 nucleotides: TGTGCCAGCAGTTTATGGTCCGAGGTGGGACAGGTTCGGGAGACCCAGTACTTC.

This clonotype was counted a few times. The V gene is TRBV20-1, the J gene TRBJ2-3; TRBD2 aligns across 15 bases. The CDR3 is 17 amino acids. V was clipped by 3 bases and J by 0 bases; unmatched bases: 4. Per the germline V gene, CDR1 is DFQATT and CDR2 is SNEGSKA (reference sequence). Here the CDR3 DNA reads TGCAGTGCTAGGGGGACTAGCGGGGGGACTAGCACAGATACGCAGTATTTT. Amino acids: CSARGTSGGTSTDTQYF.